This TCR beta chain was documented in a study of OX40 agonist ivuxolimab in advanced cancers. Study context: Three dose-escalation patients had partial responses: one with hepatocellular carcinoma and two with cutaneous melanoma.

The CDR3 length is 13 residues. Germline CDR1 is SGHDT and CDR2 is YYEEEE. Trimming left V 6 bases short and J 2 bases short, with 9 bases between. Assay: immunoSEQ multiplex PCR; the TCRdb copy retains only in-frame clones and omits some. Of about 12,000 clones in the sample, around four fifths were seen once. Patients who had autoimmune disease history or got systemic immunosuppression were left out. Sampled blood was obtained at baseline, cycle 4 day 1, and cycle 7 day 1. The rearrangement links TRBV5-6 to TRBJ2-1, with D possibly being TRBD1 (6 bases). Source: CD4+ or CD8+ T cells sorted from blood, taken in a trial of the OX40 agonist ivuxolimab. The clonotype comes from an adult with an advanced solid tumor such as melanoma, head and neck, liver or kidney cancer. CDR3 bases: TGTGCCAGCACGCAGGGGCCCTACAATGAGCAGTTCTTC. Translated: CASTQGPYNEQFF.